This entry is about one TCR beta chain. The data were obtained in a study of cytomegalovirus exposure and HLA in healthy donors. Study details: Out of roughly 170 million T cells, an earlier analysis found about 120 million unique TCR beta sequences in total.

The study ran its PCR with 60 Vbeta and 13 Jbeta primers. TCRdb keeps only in-frame clones here, not all; method: immunoSEQ multiplex PCR. The table records about 85,000 clones, approximately 80% of them present only once. The sequenced material came from PBMCs. This clonotype was sampled from a woman in her fifties or sixties in good health and CMV-seropositive.

CDR3 sequence: CAMGGLGQPQHF. The CDR3 nucleotides read TGTGCCATGGGGGGGCTTGGTCAGCCCCAGCATTTT. The V call is TRBV10-3, the J call TRBJ1-5, with D possibly being TRBD1 (6 bases). Per the germline V gene, CDR1 is ENHRY and CDR2 is SYGVKD. The CDR3 extends over 12 amino acids. Trimming took off 9 bases at V and 6 bases at J, with 12 bases between the two ends.